Listed below are T cell receptor beta chains from one sample, sequenced in a study of T-cell reconstitution after alpha-beta-depleted transplantation in children. TCRdb reprocessed the PCR reads with MiXCR, giving one entry per CDR3 protein. The sample lists around 210,000 distinct CDR3 sequences; roughly 7.1% were seen once. The starting material was PBMCs, obtained before TCRalphabeta/CD19-depleted stem cell transplant. The receptor set was obtained from a boy aged 2 to 10 with acute lymphoblastic leukemia, due to receive a stem cell transplant. Both conserved end residues are trimmed from each CDR3. The D gene is left open where the match is weak. Clone sizes are given selectively: once, few, many, or a class where the clone is expanded.

>TRBJ2-2|TRBD1|TRBV12-3/TRBV12-4|-
ASRNGQGGTGELF
>TRBJ2-7|-|TRBV9|many
ASSVGGNRIVYEQY
>TRBJ2-7|-|TRBV11-2|-
ASSFGTRSYEQY
>TRBJ1-1|-|TRBV6-5|many
ASSYSIGRRAF
>TRBJ2-6|TRBD2|TRBV15|few
ATSRDLRRQDVTSGRAGANVLT
>TRBJ2-2|-|TRBV20-1|many
SAKLGTQMGGELF
>TRBJ1-6|-|TRBV5-1|-
ASSLVGNNSPLH
>TRBJ2-3|-|TRBV7-2|few
ASSWPDTTTDTQY
>TRBJ2-2|-|TRBV4-2|-
ASSHSQAPTGELF
>TRBJ1-2|-|TRBV29-1|many
STVDVNYGYT
>TRBJ2-5|-|TRBV15|-
ATSRDTVTQY
>TRBJ2-5|-|TRBV15|-
ATSRGFRAAQETQY
>TRBJ2-3|TRBD2|TRBV6-2/TRBV6-3|few
ASSYSIRRGGSTDTQY
>TRBJ1-3|-|TRBV3-1|few
ASSQAHSGNTIY
>TRBJ1-1|TRBD1|TRBV5-1|few
ASSRDSTRNTEAF
>TRBJ2-2|-|TRBV5-1|many
ASSSGRGELF
>TRBJ1-2|-|TRBV7-9|few
ASSRRRGADGYT
>TRBJ1-1|-|TRBV28|many
ASSPLNRVNAEAF
>TRBJ1-4|-|TRBV27|few
ASSTYRDGNEKLF
>TRBJ1-4|TRBD1|TRBV28|many
ASKIDRANEKLF
>TRBJ2-1|-|TRBV27|-
ASSLGRAGDEQF
>TRBJ2-5|TRBD2|TRBV5-6|few
ASSLRLAGGTQY
>TRBJ2-7|-|TRBV28|many
ASSRGHRSPYEQY
>TRBJ2-1|TRBD2|TRBV20-1|-
CARGTSGFGGEQF
>TRBJ1-3|-|TRBV18|-
ASTTGFLNTIY
>TRBJ1-1|-|TRBV28|many
ASSLKSGTEAF
>TRBJ2-7|TRBD2|TRBV4-2|many
ASSQASGTASFAYEQY
>TRBJ2-1|TRBD2|TRBV7-8|few
ASSASGLAGGLVDEQF
>TRBJ2-7|-|TRBV28|many
ASSPGLPAPYEQY
>TRBJ2-1|TRBD1|TRBV7-9|-
ASSPGQGASYNEQF
>TRBJ1-2|-|TRBV20-1|many
SATLGASYGYT
>TRBJ2-7|-|TRBV7-8|few
ASRGRLTGRASYEQY
>TRBJ1-2|-|TRBV28|many
ASSLSGLPNRNYGYT
>TRBJ2-1|TRBD2|TRBV28|few
ASSPQRGGMNEQF
>TRBJ1-1|-|TRBV5-1|few
ASSLSMNTEAF
>TRBJ2-2|-|TRBV5-1|many
ASSLPLGGPANTGELF
>TRBJ2-2|TRBD2|TRBV5-1|many
ASRGLNGFTGELF
>TRBJ2-3|-|TRBV27|many
ASSDHGFGQY
>TRBJ2-7|-|TRBV28|many
ASGVQTYEQY
>TRBJ1-3|-|TRBV3-1|few
AAQGSDSGNTIY
>TRBJ1-3|-|TRBV28|many
ASSPYRFSGNTIY
>TRBJ1-4|-|TRBV25-1|few
ASQDSSLAEKLF
>TRBJ2-5|-|TRBV5-1|many
ASKREDQETQY
>TRBJ2-1|-|TRBV20-1|few
SANSGDYNEQF
>TRBJ2-7|-|TRBV5-1|many
ASSWDGSYEQY
>TRBJ1-2|-|TRBV28|many
ASSSTGGGLQGYT
>TRBJ2-7|-|TRBV12-3/TRBV12-4|many
ASSLGAEQY
>TRBJ2-7|-|TRBV28|-
ASSIEGGRSEQY
>TRBJ2-2|-|TRBV25-1|few
ASSEWRSGELF
>TRBJ2-3|-|TRBV7-2|many
ASSDIRNTDTQY
>TRBJ2-2|TRBD1|TRBV7-3|-
ASSSQGVGTGELF
>TRBJ2-7|TRBD2|TRBV20-1|few
SGGGAGYEQY
>TRBJ2-2|TRBD2|TRBV7-2|many
ASSQGGAGELF